What follows describes a single TCR beta chain. The antigen is undetermined. The data stem from a study of PD-1 blockade in classical Hodgkin lymphoma. Study-wide results and caveats: Complete responders had baseline diversity similar to newly diagnosed patients.

V lost 7 bases to trimming and J lost 4 bases, with 11 bases between them. Per germline, CDR1 MNHNY and CDR2 SVGAGI (reference sequence). The CDR3 length is 12 residues. Clones were read by immunoSEQ multiplex PCR, and TCRdb kept only the in-frame ones, dropping some. Here the sample spans roughly 150,000 clones, 78% being singletons. No patient escaped relapse after autologous stem cell transplantation, and brentuximab vedotin exposure varied. J is TRBJ2-7 and V is TRBV6-6; D is uncertain. This clonotype was obtained from a human donor with classical Hodgkin lymphoma. The source material was peripheral blood mononuclear cells (PBMCs), sampled before the second cycle of nivolumab. CDR3 coding DNA: TGTGCCAGCACTAAAAACATTTACGAGCAGTACTTC. It specifies CASTKNIYEQYF.